Shown below are 21 T cell receptor beta chains from a single sample sequenced in a study of technical replicates of blood from a few donors. Libraries were prepared by immunoSEQ multiplex PCR; TCRdb keeps only in-frame clonotypes and omits some of them. The sample lists about 44,000 clones; about 96% were seen once. The specimen was T cells isolated from PBMCs. Source of these receptors: a human donor in good health.

This clone was picked up one time. This chain uses TRBV18 with TRBJ2-7; maybe TRBD1 (5 bases). This CDR3 region has 14 residues. Deletions cut 2 bases from V and 6 bases from J, with 14 bases between. Germline assignment: CDR1 KGHSH and CDR2 LQKENI. Here the CDR3 reads CASSPGTGSLEQYF. Written as DNA, the CDR3 is TGTGCCAGCTCACCAGGCACAGGCTCCCTCGAGCAGTACTTC. Full variable domain (rest looked up from reference TRBV18 and TRBJ2-7): NAGVMQNPRHLVRRRGQEARLRCSPMKGHSHVYWYRQLPEEGLKFMVYLQKENIIDESGMPKERFSAEFPKEGPSILRIQQVVRGDSAAYFCASSPGTGSLEQYFGPGTRLTVT.

The CDR3: CASSGEREYSYEQYF. In nucleotides, the CDR3 is TGTGCCAGCAGCGGAGAGCGGGAGTACTCCTACGAGCAGTACTTC. The chain is built from TRBV9 and TRBJ2-7; 8 bases are shared with TRBD2. The CDR3 is made up of 15 amino acids. The germline V gene has CDR1 SGDLS and CDR2 YYNGEE. Trimming at V came to 3 bases and at J to 0 bases, leaving 5 bases not matched to a gene. Full variable domain (rest looked up from reference TRBV9 and TRBJ2-7): DSGVTQTPKHLITATGQRVTLRCSPRSGDLSVYWYQQSLDQGLQFLIQYYNGEERAKGNILERFSAQQFPDLHSELNLSSLELGDSALYFCASSGEREYSYEQYFGPGTRLTVT.

Turning to this clone: The identical CDR3 is also encoded by other nucleotide sequences in the sample. The chain joins TRBV9 to TRBJ1-1; D gene unclear. V was pared by 2 bases and J by 0 bases, with 5 bases between. Germline values: CDR1 SGDLS, CDR2 YYNGEE. The CDR3 totals 13 residues. The CDR3 spells CASSVSVNTEAFF. CDR3 nucleotides: TGTGCCAGCAGCGTCAGTGTGAACACTGAAGCTTTCTTT.

In its sample, this clone was seen once. The V and J genes are TRBV5-1 and TRBJ1-5, with 7 positions matching TRBD1. CDR3 length equals 15 residues. V trimming: 0 bases; J trimming: 5 bases; junction bases outside the gene matches: 5. The germline CDR1 and CDR2 sequences are SGHRS and YFSETQ. The CDR3 DNA sequence: TGCGCCAGCAGCTTGGGGGACAGTTCTTATCAGCCCCAGCATTTT. It codes for CASSLGDSSYQPQHF.

The chain links TRBV7-3 to TRBJ1-1, with TRBD1 matching 8 bases. Per germline, CDR1 SGHTA and CDR2 FQGTGA. The CDR3 runs to 14 residues. Trimming at V came to 4 bases and at J to 8 bases, leaving 9 bases not matched to a gene. Here the CDR3 reads CASSSLAGGSEAFF. CDR3 nucleotide sequence: TGTGCCAGCAGCTCCTTGGCAGGGGGCTCGGAAGCTTTCTTT.

The chain is built from TRBV9 and TRBJ2-1, with 7 bases fitting TRBD2. There are 15 residues in the CDR3. CDR1 is SGDLS and CDR2 is YYNGEE in the germline V gene. V lost 1 base to trimming and J lost 3 bases; unmatched junction nucleotides: 4. The CDR3 DNA sequence: TGTGCCAGCAGCGTATACAGCGGGGACTACAATGAGCAGTTCTTC. Translation gives CASSVYSGDYNEQFF.

The CDR3 is CASSPNLARQETQYF. CDR3 DNA sequence: TGTGCCAGCAGCCCGAACCTAGCGAGACAAGAGACCCAGTACTTC. This chain joins TRBV7-8 and TRBJ2-5, with D possibly being TRBD2 (6 bases). This CDR3 has 15 amino acids. Germline V gene lookup returns CDR1 SGHVS and CDR2 FQNEAQ. V lost 5 bases and J lost 2, with 15 bases in between.

V usage is TRBV28 and J usage is TRBJ2-7; the match to TRBD2 covers 8 bases. The J segment lost 6 bases and the V segment lost 8 bases, leaving 12 bases of the junction unmatched. This CDR3 spans 14 amino acids. Germline CDR1 is MDHEN and CDR2 is SYDVKM. CDR3 sequence: CASGLREAGFEQYF. The CDR3 DNA follows: TGTGCCAGCGGACTGCGGGAGGCGGGGTTCGAGCAGTACTTC.

The V gene is TRBV29-1, the J gene TRBJ1-5; no reliable D call. The ends were cut back, 4 bases at V and 1 base at J, with 8 bases in the middle. This CDR3 comprises 13 residues. The germline gives CDR1 SQVTM, CDR2 ANQGSEA. The CDR3: CSVVGGSNQPQHF. In DNA, the CDR3 is TGCAGCGTTGTAGGAGGCAGCAATCAGCCCCAGCATTTT.

This clone has just one count. The chain employs TRBV9 and TRBJ2-7, with TRBD1 identical over 9 bases. J lost 6 bases, V lost 0 bases, and 10 bases had no gene match. The CDR3 is 16 amino acids. Germline V gene lookup returns CDR1 SGDLS and CDR2 YYNGEE. The CDR3 DNA is TGTGCCAGCAGCGTAGGAGGAGGGACAGGGATGTTCGAGCAGTACTTC. Encoded protein: CASSVGGGTGMFEQYF. The entire variable domain, with the rest obtained from reference TRBV9 and TRBJ2-7, is as follows: DSGVTQTPKHLITATGQRVTLRCSPRSGDLSVYWYQQSLDQGLQFLIQYYNGEERAKGNILERFSAQQFPDLHSELNLSSLELGDSALYFCASSVGGGTGMFEQYFGPGTRLTVT.

The count of this clone is one. The chain is built from TRBV5-6 and TRBJ1-5, with 8 bases aligning to TRBD1. The CDR3 is made up of 19 amino acids. Germline loops: CDR1 SGHDT, CDR2 YYEEEE. The junction had 15 bases not matched to a gene; V was cut back by 4 bases and J by 0 bases. As DNA, the CDR3 is TGTGCCAGCAGCCGCGACAGGGGTGGCCGGCCTTATAGCAATCAGCCCCAGCATTTT. Amino acids: CASSRDRGGRPYSNQPQHF.

The chain is built from TRBV6-5 and TRBJ1-1, with 11 positions matching TRBD1. CDR1 is MNHEY and CDR2 is SVGAGI in the germline V gene. The CDR3 has 16 amino acids. The ends lost 0 bases at V and 5 bases at J; junction bases unmatched: 5. CDR3 loop: CASSYSGTGGFTEAFF. CDR3 DNA: TGTGCCAGCAGTTACTCAGGGACAGGGGGTTTTACTGAAGCTTTCTTT.

V usage is TRBV14 and J usage is TRBJ2-1, with TRBD2 matching 7 bases. This CDR3 spans 13 amino acids. Germline-derived CDR1 and CDR2 are SGHDN and FVKESK. The junction had 5 bases not matched to a gene; V was cut back by 8 bases and J by 4 bases. The CDR3 spells CASGLGAYNEQFF. DNA of the CDR3: TGTGCCAGCGGACTAGGTGCGTACAATGAGCAGTTCTTC.

The chain employs TRBV28 and TRBJ2-1, with 14 bases identical to TRBD2. CDR3 size: 17 residues. Trimming took 6 bases from V and 7 from J; bases not matched to a gene: 11. From germline, CDR1 is MDHEN and CDR2 SYDVKM. The CDR3: CASRRRLAGGKMNEQFF. CDR3 coding DNA: TGTGCCAGCAGACGAAGACTAGCGGGAGGGAAAATGAATGAGCAGTTCTTC.

The chain is built from TRBV4-1 and TRBJ2-3; 8 positions agree with TRBD2. The CDR3 runs 13 residues. V dropped 6 bases and J dropped 3; count of bases not matched to a gene: 2. Germline CDR1 reads MGHRA; CDR2 reads YSYEKL. CDR3 protein: CASSREGTDTQYF. The CDR3 bases are TGCGCCAGCAGTCGGGAGGGAACAGATACGCAGTATTTT.

The chain links TRBV4-2 to TRBJ2-7; 8 bases map to TRBD2. The CDR3 contains 19 residues. Looked up from germline, CDR1 is LGHNA and CDR2 is YNFKEQ. V shed 0 bases and J 1 base; nucleotides not matched to a gene: 14. The CDR3 bases are TGTGCCAGCAGCCAAGATGAAACTCTGGGGACTAGTTCATCCTACGAGCAGTACTTC. It is translated as CASSQDETLGTSSSYEQYF.

This chain uses TRBV6-1 with TRBJ2-3, with D maybe TRBD2 (6 bases). V lost 0 bases and J lost 2, with 9 bases in between. The CDR3 covers 15 residues. Germline V CDR1 and CDR2: MNHNS, SASEGT. This CDR3 reads CASSEAAGNTDTQYF. CDR3 in DNA: TGTGCCAGCAGTGAAGCTGCGGGAAACACAGATACGCAGTATTTT.

The V gene is TRBV4-1, the J gene TRBJ2-7; weak D call: TRBD1 (5 bases). Trimming shortened V by 1 base and J by 0 bases, and 7 bases separated the two germline ends. Germline V gene data show CDR1 as MGHRA and CDR2 as YSYEKL. The CDR3 totals 14 residues. The CDR3 is CASSQGQGSYEQYF. CDR3 DNA: TGCGCCAGCAGCCAAGGTCAGGGCTCCTACGAGCAGTACTTC.

The rearrangement uses TRBV7-9 and TRBJ2-3; TRBD2 aligns across 7 bases. Trimming took 1 base from V and 5 from J; bases not matched to a gene: 15. The CDR3 extends over 18 amino acids. Germline values: CDR1 SEHNR, CDR2 FQNEAQ (reference sequence). In DNA, the CDR3 is TGTGCCAGCAGCTTAGTCGCGGGAGAGTCTCGGTGGGTAGATACGCAGTATTTT. This gives the protein CASSLVAGESRWVDTQYF.

J is TRBJ2-3 and V is TRBV9; 9 positions agree with TRBD2. The CDR3 is made up of 14 amino acids. The germline V gene encodes CDR1 SGDLS and CDR2 YYNGEE. V dropped 7 bases and J dropped 2; count of bases not matched to a gene: 5. The CDR3 loop is CASGSSGNTDTQYF. CDR3 nucleotide sequence: TGTGCCAGCGGTTCTAGCGGGAACACAGATACGCAGTATTTT.

The chain is built from TRBV7-8 and TRBJ2-7; tentatively, D is TRBD1 (6 bases). Trimming took 0 bases from V and 1 from J, leaving 10 bases between them. Germline assignment: CDR1 SGHVS and CDR2 FQNEAQ. The CDR3 has 15 residues. The CDR3 spells CASSLARGNSYEQYF. Written as DNA, the CDR3 is TGTGCCAGCAGCTTAGCCAGGGGAAATTCCTACGAGCAGTACTTC.